One and the same sample provided the 27 T cell receptor beta chains below, sequenced in a study of molecular identifiers for immune sequencing clone quantification. MiXCR was run by TCRdb on the PCR reads, yielding one entry per CDR3 protein. Here the sample spans fewer than 350,000 distinct CDR3 sequences, roughly 24% being singletons. Input material: naive CD8+ T cells from blood, with Jurkat cell RNA spiked in. Subset in this sample: FACS-sorted CD8+CD4-CCR7+CD45RA+ naive T cells. These TCRs come from a human donor in good health. Some libraries in this study had Jurkat cell RNA spiked in.

This clonotype was observed many times. This chain joins TRBV5-4 and TRBJ2-3, with 10 bases matching TRBD2. There are 16 residues in the CDR3. Germline V lookup: CDR1 SGHNT, CDR2 YYREEE (reference sequence). The ends lost 3 bases at V and 2 bases at J; junction bases unmatched: 6. CDR3: CASSSASGGTTDTQYF. For the CDR3, the DNA is TGTGCCAGCAGCTCAGCTAGCGGGGGTACCACAGATACGCAGTATTTT.

The chain links TRBV9 to TRBJ2-3; perhaps TRBD2 as D (6 bases). Germline CDR1 reads SGDLS; CDR2 reads YYNGEE. V was cut by 0 bases and J by 5 bases, with 16 bases left in between. The CDR3 length is 16 residues. CDR3 DNA: TGTGCCAGCAGCGTAGGGGGAGGAGCCTACGGAGATACGCAGTATTTT. Amino acids: CASSVGGGAYGDTQYF.

The rearrangement uses TRBV20-1 and TRBJ2-1; tentative D call: TRBD2 (6 bases). CDR1 is DFQATT, CDR2 SNEGSKA, per germline (reference sequence). This CDR3 contains 15 residues. Between the trimmed V and J ends, which lost 0 bases and 8 bases, there was a span of 17 bases. The CDR3 DNA reads TGCAGTGCTAGAGATAGAACGGGAGTAGACGATGAGCAGTTCTTC. Translation: CSARDRTGVDDEQFF.

This chain connects TRBV13 to TRBJ2-7, with D possibly matching TRBD2 (5 bases). The germline gives CDR1 PRHDT, CDR2 FYEKMQ (reference sequence). Trimming took 5 bases from V and 4 from J, leaving 18 bases between them. This CDR3 region has 15 residues. The DNA for the CDR3 is TGTGCCAGCAGCCCCCGGGGTGGACTGCCTTACGAGCAGTACTTC. Its translation is CASSPRGGLPYEQYF.

This clonotype was seen more than once but under ten times. The chain carries TRBV30 and TRBJ2-1, with a tentative D call TRBD1 (6 bases). The CDR3 runs 12 residues. The germline V gene encodes CDR1 GTSNPN and CDR2 SVGIG (reference sequence). V gave up 1 base and J gave up 6 bases, with 7 bases separating them. The CDR3 nucleotides are TGTGCCTGGAGTGGGACAGCCAATGAGCAGTTCTTC. Its translation is CAWSGTANEQFF.

The chain joins TRBV19 to TRBJ2-1, with TRBD1 identical over 7 bases. Trimming at V came to 3 bases and at J to 2 bases, leaving 1 base not matched to a gene. This CDR3 has 14 residues. Germline V CDR1 and CDR2: LNHDA, SQIVND (reference sequence). In DNA, the CDR3 is TGTGCCAGTAGTATCAGGGGGACCTACAATGAGCAGTTCTTC. This codes for CASSIRGTYNEQFF.

There are many counts of this clonotype. V usage is TRBV19 and J usage is TRBJ2-7; possibly TRBD2 for D (6 bases). CDR1 is LNHDA and CDR2 is SQIVND in the germline V gene (reference sequence). CDR3 length equals 13 residues. Trimming cost V 9 bases and J 4 bases, with 16 bases left between them. The CDR3 DNA reads as TGTGCCAGCAGCCCCGGGACTTCTTACGAGCAGTACTTC. This translates into CASSPGTSYEQYF.

A few counts support this clonotype. The V and J genes are TRBV29-1 and TRBJ1-6; TRBD1 is a possible D gene (5 bases). V lost 1 base and J 17 bases, leaving 18 bases between the germline ends. The CDR3 covers 13 residues. Germline assignment: CDR1 SQVTM and CDR2 ANQGSEA. CDR3 nucleotides: TGCAGCGTTGAAGGTAATACGGGGCCTTCGTTCCACTTT. This translates into CSVEGNTGPSFHF.

There are many counts of this clonotype. The chain joins TRBV7-9 to TRBJ1-1, with D unresolved. This CDR3 is 14 amino acids long. Trimming pared 2 bases from V and 2 bases from J, leaving 9 bases between. In germline, CDR1 is SEHNR, CDR2 FQNEAQ (reference sequence). The CDR3 here is CASSLFWGNTEAFF. CDR3 nucleotide sequence: TGTGCCAGCAGCTTATTTTGGGGAAACACTGAAGCTTTCTTT.

This clonotype was counted once. A single base separates this from a much larger clone, so it may be a read error. The V gene is TRBV5-6, the J gene TRBJ2-1; 13 bases line up with TRBD2. This CDR3 has 14 amino acids. Germline loops: CDR1 SGHDT, CDR2 YYEEEE. CDR3 DNA: TGTGCCAGCAGCTTGGCACTAGCGGGAGGGGTCGAGCTCTTC. Encoded protein: CASSLALAGGVELF.

This clonotype has just a few counts. The chain has TRBV27 and TRBJ2-3, with TRBD2 matching 9 bases. J gave up 1 base and V 3 bases, and 8 bases lay outside the gene matches. The CDR3 is 17 residues long. Germline CDR1 is MNHEY and CDR2 is SMNVEV (reference sequence). The CDR3 DNA reads as TGTGCCAGCAGTTTGATTTTAGTAGCGGGAGGCACAGATACGCAGTATTTT. The encoded protein is CASSLILVAGGTDTQYF.

This clonotype was detected many times. V gene TRBV7-8 combines with J gene TRBJ2-1; D possibly corresponds to TRBD2 (5 bases). Trimming shortened V by 1 base and J by 1 base, and 11 bases separated the two germline ends. Germline loops: CDR1 SGHVS, CDR2 FQNEAQ. CDR3 length: 16 amino acids. CDR3 nucleotide sequence: TGTGCCAGCAGCTTAGGTCCCCGGGGATCCTACAATGAGCAGTTCTTC. This sequence encodes CASSLGPRGSYNEQFF.

This clonotype was counted only a few times. V usage is TRBV3-1 and J usage is TRBJ2-1; TRBD2 matches at 9 bases. The CDR3 runs 16 residues. The germline V gene has CDR1 LGHDT and CDR2 YNNKEL (reference sequence). J lost 8 bases, V lost 1 base, and 9 bases had no gene match. The CDR3 nucleotides are TGTGCCAGCAGCCAAGCCGCCGGGACTAGCTCCTATGAGCAGTTCTTC. Its protein product is CASSQAAGTSSYEQFF.

The V call is TRBV4-3, the J call TRBJ1-2; no clear D gene. CDR1 is LGHNA and CDR2 is YSLEER in the germline V gene. V was clipped by 1 base and J by 4 bases, with 10 bases between them. This CDR3 has 14 residues. The chain's CDR3 is CASSQAAELYGYTF. CDR3 coding DNA: TGCGCCAGCAGCCAAGCGGCAGAACTCTATGGCTACACCTTC.

As regards this clonotype: A junction boundary mismatches the germline segment, possibly from a read error. The gene calls are TRBV19 and TRBJ2-4, with no clear D. Germline assignment: CDR1 LNHDA and CDR2 SQIVND (reference sequence). The CDR3 consists of 13 residues. The CDR3 spells CASSPTTKHIQYF. The CDR3 DNA follows: TGTGCCAGTAGTCCCACGACCAAACACATTCAGTACTTC. Supplemented by reference TRBV19 and TRBJ2-4, the full variable domain reads DGGITQSPKYLFRKEGQNVTLSCEQNLNHDAMYWYRQDPGQGLRLIYYSQIVNDFQKGDIAEGYSVSREKKESFPLTVTSAQKNPTAFYLCASSPTTKHIQYFGAGTRLSVL.

This clonotype occurred many times. The chain couples TRBV7-2 to TRBJ1-1, with D perhaps matching TRBD1 (6 bases). This CDR3 has 13 residues. Germline loops: CDR1 SGHTA, CDR2 FQGNSA. V was clipped by 6 bases and J by 5 bases, with 13 bases between them. The CDR3 region is CASRVGGRTEAFF. Here the CDR3 DNA reads TGTGCCAGCAGGGTGGGGGGGCGGACTGAAGCTTTCTTT.

The chain joins TRBV20-1 to TRBJ2-3; TRBD2 aligns across 11 bases. CDR1 DFQATT and CDR2 SNEGSKA come from the germline V gene (reference sequence). The CDR3 is 16 amino acids. With V trimmed by 0 bases and J by 3 bases, 5 bases remained unmatched. Here the CDR3 reads CSARDILAGATDTQYF. The CDR3 bases are TGCAGTGCTAGAGATATACTAGCGGGAGCAACAGATACGCAGTATTTT.

The rearrangement links TRBV27 to TRBJ2-7; D perhaps matches TRBD2 (7 bases). The CDR3 consists of 14 residues. Trimming left V 3 bases short and J 2 bases short, with 11 bases between. The germline V gene has CDR1 MNHEY and CDR2 SMNVEV (reference sequence). The CDR3 DNA is TGTGCCAGCAGTTTTGAGGGGGGGACCTACGAGCAGTACTTC. It is translated as CASSFEGGTYEQYF.

The chain has TRBV27 and TRBJ2-2; no reliable D call. The germline CDR1 and CDR2 sequences are MNHEY and SMNVEV (reference sequence). This CDR3 comprises 14 residues. V shed 8 bases and J shed 2 bases, with 12 bases lying between them. DNA of the CDR3: TGTGCCAGCCGTGGAGCGACAAACACCGGGGAGCTGTTTTTT. Encoded protein: CASRGATNTGELFF.

About this clonotype itself: A much larger clone lies one base from this, so it may be a read error. The chain has TRBV20-1 and TRBJ2-7; D is possibly TRBD1 (5 bases). The ends were cut back, 1 base at V and 2 bases at J, with 15 bases in the middle. Germline lookup yields CDR1 DFQATT and CDR2 SNEGSKA (reference sequence). The CDR3 is 15 residues long. The CDR3 protein is CSARVIGQDAYEQYF. In DNA, the CDR3 is TGCAGTGCTAGAGTGATCGGACAAGACGCCTACGAGCAGTACTTC.

This clonotype was observed at least ten times. The chain carries TRBV13 and TRBJ1-1; 12 bases are shared with TRBD1. Germline V gives CDR1 PRHDT, CDR2 FYEKMQ (reference sequence). Unmatched junction bases numbered 4, after V lost 4 bases and J lost 4 bases. This CDR3 has 15 residues. The CDR3 region has the DNA TGTGCCAGCAGCTCCACGGGACAGGGGGCCACTGAAGCTTTCTTT. This sequence encodes CASSSTGQGATEAFF.

The chain has TRBV10-3 and TRBJ1-3; D gene uncertain. CDR1 is ENHRY and CDR2 is SYGVKD in the germline V gene. Trimming took 0 bases from V and 4 from J, leaving 4 bases between them. CDR3 length: 13 amino acids. CDR3 protein: CAISESLGNTIYF. CDR3 bases: TGTGCCATCAGTGAGTCTCTGGGAAACACCATATATTTT.

This clonotype has more than one count but fewer than ten. This rearrangement joins TRBV27 to TRBJ2-2, with unresolved D. The germline V gene encodes CDR1 MNHEY and CDR2 SMNVEV (reference sequence). The CDR3 runs 15 residues. Trimming removed 3 bases at V and 0 bases at J, with 8 bases between. For the CDR3, the DNA is TGTGCCAGCAGTTTTATGGGTACGAACACCGGGGAGCTGTTTTTT. Translation gives CASSFMGTNTGELFF.

About this clonotype itself: One base away lies a much larger clone, so this may be a sequencing read error. This CDR3 fails to terminate in the conserved phenylalanine or tryptophan, so it likely reflects a read error. The V and J genes are TRBV29-1 and TRBJ1-1; tentative D call: TRBD1 (6 bases). Trimming took 7 bases from V and 6 from J, leaving 12 bases between them. The CDR3 length is 11 residues. The germline V gene has CDR1 SQVTM and CDR2 ANQGSEA. CDR3 protein: CSALQGPEAFL. The CDR3, as DNA: TGCAGCGCCCTACAGGGCCCTGAAGCTTTCCTT.

This clonotype was counted a few times. The chain uses TRBV6-5 and TRBJ2-7; 7 bases are a match to TRBD1. V shed 2 bases, J shed 4 bases, and the junction held 11 bases outside the gene matches. CDR1 is MNHEY and CDR2 is SVGAGI in the germline V gene. This CDR3 comprises 16 residues. The CDR3 region is CASSYTDRAGNYEQYF. CDR3 DNA: TGTGCCAGCAGTTACACCGACAGGGCTGGTAATTACGAGCAGTACTTC.

As concerns this clonotype: Given the absence of the conserved phenylalanine or tryptophan at the CDR3 end, a read error is likely. The chain employs TRBV4-1 and TRBJ2-7; D is uncertain. The CDR3 length is 16 residues. V lost 1 base to trimming and J lost 0 bases, with 13 bases between them. In germline, CDR1 is MGHRA, CDR2 YSYEKL. The CDR3 coding sequence is TGCGCCAGCAGCCAAGGCTGGACGGAGTCCTCCTACGAGCAGTACCTC. This encodes CASSQGWTESSYEQYL.

This clonotype was seen at least ten times. J is TRBJ1-5 and V is TRBV25-1; no firm D call. V dropped 2 bases and J dropped 2 bases, with 1 base sitting between them. The germline CDR1 and CDR2 sequences are MGHDK and SYGVNS. The CDR3 is made up of 12 amino acids. CDR3 nucleotides: TGTGCCAGCAGTGAAGGCAATCAGCCCCAGCATTTT. This codes for CASSEGNQPQHF.